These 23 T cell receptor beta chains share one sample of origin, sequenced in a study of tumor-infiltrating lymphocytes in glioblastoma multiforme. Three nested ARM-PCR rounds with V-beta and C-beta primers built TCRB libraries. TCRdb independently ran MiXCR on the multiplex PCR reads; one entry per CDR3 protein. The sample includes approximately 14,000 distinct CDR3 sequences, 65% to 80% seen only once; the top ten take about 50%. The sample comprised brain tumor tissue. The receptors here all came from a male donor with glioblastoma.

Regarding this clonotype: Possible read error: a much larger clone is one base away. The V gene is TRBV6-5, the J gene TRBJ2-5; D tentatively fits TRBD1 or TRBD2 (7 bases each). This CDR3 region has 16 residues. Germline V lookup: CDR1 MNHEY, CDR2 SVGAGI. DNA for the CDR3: TGTGCCAGCAGTGTGCCAACAGGGGAGGGCCAAGAGGCCCAGTACTTC. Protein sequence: CASSVPTGEGQEAQYF.

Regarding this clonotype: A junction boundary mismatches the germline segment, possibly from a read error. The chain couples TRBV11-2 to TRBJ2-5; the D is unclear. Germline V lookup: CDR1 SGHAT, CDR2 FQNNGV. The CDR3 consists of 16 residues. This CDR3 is CASSFRPIELQETQSF. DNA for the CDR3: TGTGCCAGCAGCTTCCGCCCTATTGAGCTCCAAGAGACCCAGTCCTTC.

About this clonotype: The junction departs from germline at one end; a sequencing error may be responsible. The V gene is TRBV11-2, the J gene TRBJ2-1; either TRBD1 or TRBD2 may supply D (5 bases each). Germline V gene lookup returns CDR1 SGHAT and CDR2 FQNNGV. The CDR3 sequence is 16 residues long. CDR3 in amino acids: CAGSLVGGLLFNGQFF. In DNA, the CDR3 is TGTGCCGGCAGCTTAGTTGGGGGTCTCCTCTTTAACGGGCAGTTTTTC.

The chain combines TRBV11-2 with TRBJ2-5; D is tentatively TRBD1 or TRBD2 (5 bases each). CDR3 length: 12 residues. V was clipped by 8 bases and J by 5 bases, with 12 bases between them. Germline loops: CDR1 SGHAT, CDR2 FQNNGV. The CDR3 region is CASGQWGETQYF. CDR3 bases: TGTGCCAGCGGCCAGTGGGGGGAGACCCAGTACTTC.

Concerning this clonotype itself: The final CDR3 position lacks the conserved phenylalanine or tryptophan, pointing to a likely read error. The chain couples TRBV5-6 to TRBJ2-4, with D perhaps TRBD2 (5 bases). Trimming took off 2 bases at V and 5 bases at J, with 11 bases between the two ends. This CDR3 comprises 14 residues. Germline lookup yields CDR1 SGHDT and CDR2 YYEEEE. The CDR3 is CASSFGGLENIQYL. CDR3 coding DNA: TGTGCCAGCAGCTTCGGAGGTCTCGAAAACATTCAGTACCTC.

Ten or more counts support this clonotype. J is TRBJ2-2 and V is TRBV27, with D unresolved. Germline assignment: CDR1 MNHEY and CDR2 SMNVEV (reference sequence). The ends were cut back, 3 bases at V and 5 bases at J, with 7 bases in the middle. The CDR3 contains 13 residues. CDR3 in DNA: TGTGCCAGCAGTTTCACATATACCGGGGAGCTGTTTTTT. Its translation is CASSFTYTGELFF.

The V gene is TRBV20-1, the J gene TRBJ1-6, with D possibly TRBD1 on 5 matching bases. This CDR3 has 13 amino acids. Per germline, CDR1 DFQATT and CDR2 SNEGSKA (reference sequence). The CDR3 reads CSTSTGGNSPIHF. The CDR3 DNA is TGCAGCACCTCGACGGGGGGGAATTCACCCATTCACTTT.

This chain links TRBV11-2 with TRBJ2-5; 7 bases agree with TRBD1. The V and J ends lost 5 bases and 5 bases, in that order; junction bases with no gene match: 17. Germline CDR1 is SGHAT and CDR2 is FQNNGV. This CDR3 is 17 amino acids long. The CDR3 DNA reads TGTGCCAGCAGCCCAAGGGGATCAACAGGGGCGTGGGAGACCCAGTACTTC. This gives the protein CASSPRGSTGAWETQYF.

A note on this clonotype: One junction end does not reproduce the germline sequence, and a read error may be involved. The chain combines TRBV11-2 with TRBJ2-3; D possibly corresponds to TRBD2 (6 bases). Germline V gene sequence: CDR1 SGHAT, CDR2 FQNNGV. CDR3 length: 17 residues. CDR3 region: CASSLDPANTSTDAQYF. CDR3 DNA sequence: TGTGCCAGCAGCTTAGACCCTGCAAACACTAGCACAGATGCGCAGTACTTT.

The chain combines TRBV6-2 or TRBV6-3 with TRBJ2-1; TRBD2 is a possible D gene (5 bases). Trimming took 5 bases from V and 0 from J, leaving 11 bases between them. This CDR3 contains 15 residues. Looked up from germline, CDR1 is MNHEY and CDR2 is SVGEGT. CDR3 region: CASSPDFSSYNEQFF. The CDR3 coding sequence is TGTGCCAGCAGTCCGGACTTCAGCTCCTACAATGAGCAGTTCTTC.

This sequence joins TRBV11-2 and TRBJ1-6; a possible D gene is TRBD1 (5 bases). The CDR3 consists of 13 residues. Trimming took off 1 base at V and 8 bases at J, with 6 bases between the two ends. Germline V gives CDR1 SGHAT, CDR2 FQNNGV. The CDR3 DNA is TGTGCCAGCAGCTTAGGGGGCGATTCACCCCTCCACTTT. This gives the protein CASSLGGDSPLHF.

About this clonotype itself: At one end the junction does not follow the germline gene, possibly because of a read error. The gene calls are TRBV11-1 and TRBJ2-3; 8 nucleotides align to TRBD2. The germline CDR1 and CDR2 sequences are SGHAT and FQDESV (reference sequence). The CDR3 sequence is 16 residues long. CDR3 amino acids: CASSLGIAGSIDTQYF. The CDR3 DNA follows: TGTGCCAGCAGCTTGGGAATAGCGGGGAGCATAGATACGCAGTATTTT.

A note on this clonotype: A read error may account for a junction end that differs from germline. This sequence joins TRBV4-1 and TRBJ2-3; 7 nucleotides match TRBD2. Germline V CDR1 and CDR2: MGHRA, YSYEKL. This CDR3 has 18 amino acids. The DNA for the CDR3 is TGCGCCAGCAGCCAAGTCCGGTCTAGCGGATATAGCATAGATACACAGTATTTT. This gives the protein CASSQVRSSGYSIDTQYF.

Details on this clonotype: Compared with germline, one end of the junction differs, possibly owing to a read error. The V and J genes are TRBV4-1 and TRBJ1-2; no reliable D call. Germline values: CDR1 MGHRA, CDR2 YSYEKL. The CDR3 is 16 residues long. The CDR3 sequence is CASSQDRYMRNYGYTF. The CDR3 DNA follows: TGCGCTAGCAGCCAAGATCGATACATGAGAAACTATGGCTACACCTTC.

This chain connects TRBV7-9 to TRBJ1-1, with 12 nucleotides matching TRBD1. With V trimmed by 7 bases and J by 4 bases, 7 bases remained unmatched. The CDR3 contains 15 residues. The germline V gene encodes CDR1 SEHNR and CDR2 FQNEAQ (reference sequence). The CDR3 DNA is TGTGCCAGCAACCTGGGGGGACAGGGGGCCACTGAAGCTTTCTTT. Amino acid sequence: CASNLGGQGATEAFF.

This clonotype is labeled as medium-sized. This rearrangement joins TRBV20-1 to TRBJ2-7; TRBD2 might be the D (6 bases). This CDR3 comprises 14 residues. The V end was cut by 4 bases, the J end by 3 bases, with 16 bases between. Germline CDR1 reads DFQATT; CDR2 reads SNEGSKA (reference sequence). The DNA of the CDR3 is TGCAGTGCTAACGGAGGGGACCTCTTCTACGAGCAGTACTTC. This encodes CSANGGDLFYEQYF.

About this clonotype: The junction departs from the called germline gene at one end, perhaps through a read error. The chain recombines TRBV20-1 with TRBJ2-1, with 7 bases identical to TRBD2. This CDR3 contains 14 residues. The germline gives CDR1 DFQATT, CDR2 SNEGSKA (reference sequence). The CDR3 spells CSTYWGGGSNVQFF. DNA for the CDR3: TGCAGTACGTACTGGGGAGGCGGGAGTAATGTGCAGTTCTTC.

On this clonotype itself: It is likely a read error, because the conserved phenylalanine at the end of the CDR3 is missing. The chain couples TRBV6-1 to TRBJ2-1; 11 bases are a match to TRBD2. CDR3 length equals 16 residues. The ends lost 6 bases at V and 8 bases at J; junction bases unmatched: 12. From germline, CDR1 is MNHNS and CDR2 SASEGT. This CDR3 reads CASRGRVAGGPYEQFS. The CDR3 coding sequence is TGTGCCAGCAGGGGCCGAGTAGCGGGAGGGCCATATGAGCAGTTCTCT.

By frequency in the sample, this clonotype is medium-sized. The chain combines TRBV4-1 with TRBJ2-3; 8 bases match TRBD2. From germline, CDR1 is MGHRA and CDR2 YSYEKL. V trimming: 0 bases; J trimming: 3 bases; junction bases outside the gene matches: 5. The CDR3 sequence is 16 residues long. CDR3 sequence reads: CASSQEGGGGTDTQYF. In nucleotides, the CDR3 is TGCGCCAGCAGCCAAGAAGGAGGCGGGGGGACAGATACGCAGTATTTT.

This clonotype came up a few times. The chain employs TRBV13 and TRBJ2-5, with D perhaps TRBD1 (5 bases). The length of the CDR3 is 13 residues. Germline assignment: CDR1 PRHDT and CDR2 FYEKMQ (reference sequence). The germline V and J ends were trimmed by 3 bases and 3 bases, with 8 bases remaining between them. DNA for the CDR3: TGTGCCAGCAGCTTGGGCAGGGAAGAGACCCAGTACTTC. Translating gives CASSLGREETQYF.

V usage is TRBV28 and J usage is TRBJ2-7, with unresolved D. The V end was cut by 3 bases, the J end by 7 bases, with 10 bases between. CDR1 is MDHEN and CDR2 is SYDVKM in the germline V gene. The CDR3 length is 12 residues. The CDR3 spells CASSFTAHEQYF. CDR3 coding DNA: TGTGCCAGCAGTTTTACAGCCCATGAGCAGTACTTC.

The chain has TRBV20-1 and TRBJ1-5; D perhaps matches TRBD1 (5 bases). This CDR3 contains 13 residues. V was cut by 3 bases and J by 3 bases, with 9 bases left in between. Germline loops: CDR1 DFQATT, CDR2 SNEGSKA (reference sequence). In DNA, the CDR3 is TGCAGTGCTAGTATGGGGCCCAATCAGCCCCAGCATTTT. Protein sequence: CSASMGPNQPQHF.

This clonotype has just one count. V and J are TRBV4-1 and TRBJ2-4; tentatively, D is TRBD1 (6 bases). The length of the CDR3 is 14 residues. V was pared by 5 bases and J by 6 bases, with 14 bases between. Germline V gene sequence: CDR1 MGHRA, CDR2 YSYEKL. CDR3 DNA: TGCGCCAGCAGCTCCTCAGGGGCCGGAAACATTCAGTACTTC. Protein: CASSSSGAGNIQYF.